This TCR beta chain originates from a study of identical twins. Via MiXCR, TCRdb re-called the 5' RACE reads, giving one row per CDR3 protein. The sample carries around 690,000 distinct CDR3 sequences, 21% recorded once. This clonotype was counted once. Germline V CDR1 and CDR2: DFQATT, SNEGSKA (reference sequence). This CDR3 has 14 residues. Trimming stripped 4 bases from V and 2 bases from J, with 12 bases between. This sample was also put to use in a study of T cells expressing NK-cell markers. From that paper: Certain NKG2C+ T cell clones were expanded, and their HCMV specificity remained unclear.

This receptor was obtained from a woman between 18 and 30 years old in good health. The V gene is TRBV20-1, the J gene TRBJ2-1, with a tentative D call TRBD1 (6 bases). Sequencing input: PBMCs. In DNA form, the CDR3 reads TGCAGTGCTACTTGGACAGCGACCTACAATGAGCAGTTCTTC. Translated: CSATWTATYNEQFF.